The entry that follows covers one T cell receptor beta chain sequence. This clonotype was detected ten times or more. There is no known antigen for this receptor. Per-base quality was not reported, and no clone a single base away is much larger than it. CDR1 and CDR2, per the germline V gene, are LGHNA and YNFKEQ. V gives up 4 bases and J gives up 3 bases, and the segment between their germline ends measures 11 bases. The CDR3 covers 14 residues, taking in both the cysteine and the phenylalanine. Only CDR3 DNA is held: 42 bases, read in frame from base 1. Reading the label with the study, this specimen's treatment or condition is: live attenuated yellow fever vaccine strain. At each blood-draw timepoint, two biological replicates of bulk PBMCs were collected. A standard Ficoll-Paque protocol was used to isolate PBMCs from peripheral blood. TriZol was used to extract RNA from bulk PBMCs, from CD4 and CD8 fractions, and from dextramer-positive and dextramer-negative fractions.

This sample was taken from a study of T cells after yellow fever vaccination (dated by TCRdb to the late 2010s). For context, the study as a whole: The SMART-Seq v4 Ultra Low Input RNA kit was used to prepare libraries from fractions with low cell numbers. Bulk PBMC replicates and cell subsets were isolated from blood drawn at multiple timepoints before and after both primary and secondary immunization. The cohort comprised two healthy male donors, one aged 18 to 29 and one aged 30 to 40 years. To track T-cell clones before and after primary and booster YFV17D yellow fever vaccination, bulk TCR alpha and beta repertoires were sequenced longitudinally.

TCR cDNA was synthesized by 5'RACE template switching, through which a universal primer site and unique molecular identifiers were introduced. cDNA synthesis was primed from both the TCR alpha and TCR beta constant segments. Libraries were amplified in two PCR steps, with sample barcodes and sequencing adapters added in the second step. Sequencing of libraries was done on Illumina HiSeq 2500 (2x100 bp) or NovaSeq (2x150 bp). Per the original workflow: MIGEC handled demultiplexing of reads and collapsing into UMI consensus sequences, while MiXCR performed V(D)J alignment. Using edgeR on replicate PBMC samples, clonotypes were called vaccine-responding if FDR was below 0.01 and the log2 fold change was above 5 up to day 15. Each bulk clonotype was labeled CD4 or CD8 based on which sequenced repertoire, CD4 or CD8, contained the clonotype at higher abundance. In TCRdb, the public reads were trimmed at Q25 with fastp and aligned with MiXCR, with productive beta chains retained. All rows with the same CDR3 protein become a single entry with the most common DNA and genes. The V and J calls, along with clone size, are taken from TCRdb and not from the paper's own processing. The sample table holds 450,000 to 550,000 distinct CDR3 sequences, of which less than 25% were seen once. Of the sample, 16% is held by the ten largest clones.

Study-wide findings and limitations: Computational filtering was needed because FACS-sorted repertoires could contain abundant contaminating clonotypes from the bulk population. Most clones expanded after primary vaccination were re-detected after the booster (almost 97% of CD4 and 88% of CD8), suggesting broad memory maintenance. Because only a couple of donors were included in the study, the extent to which the findings can be generalized is limited. A small fraction of clonotypes appeared in both the CD4 and CD8 compartments, likely as a result of convergent recombination. The secondary T-cell response was weaker than the primary response but faster, peaking on day 5 instead of day 15.

The clonotype originates from a young man who received the YFV17D yellow fever vaccine. This chain joins TRBV4-2 to TRBJ2-3, with the D call tentatively TRBD1 or TRBD2, each fitting 5 bases. Sequenced here: PBMCs, sampled approximately 22 days after the first yellow fever vaccination. At the DNA level, the sequence is TGTGCCAGCAGCCGGGACGAAGGGACAGATACGCAGTATTTT. Its protein is CASSRDEGTDTQYF.